This TCR beta chain was retrieved from a study of blood T cells in healthy people across ages. Through a sample-barcoded 5' primer and a J-beta primer mix, a second PCR was run for roughly 6 to 11 cycles. TCRdb fed the 5' RACE reads into MiXCR, producing one record per CDR3 protein. The sample lists about 1,500,000 distinct CDR3 sequences; approximately 30% were seen once. J lost 7 bases, V lost 1 base, and 8 bases had no gene match. There are 14 residues in the CDR3. CDR1 is SQVTM, CDR2 ANQGSEA, per germline. This clonotype has at least ten counts. This sequence was found in a woman aged 30 to 39 in good health. This rearrangement joins TRBV29-1 to TRBJ2-7, with 9 positions matching TRBD2. The sample consisted of blood. The CDR3 loop is CSVEGLAGLSEQYF. The CDR3 DNA reads TGCAGCGTTGAAGGGCTAGCGGGGCTATCGGAGCAGTACTTC.